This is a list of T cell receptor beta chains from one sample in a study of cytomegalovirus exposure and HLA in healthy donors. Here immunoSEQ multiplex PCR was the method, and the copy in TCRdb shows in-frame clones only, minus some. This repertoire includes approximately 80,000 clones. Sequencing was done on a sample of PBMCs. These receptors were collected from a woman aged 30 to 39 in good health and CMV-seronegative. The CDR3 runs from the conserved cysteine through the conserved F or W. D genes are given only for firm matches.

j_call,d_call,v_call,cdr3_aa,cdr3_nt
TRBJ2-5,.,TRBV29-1,CSVERESGETQYF,TGCAGCGTTGAACGGGAGTCCGGAGAGACCCAGTACTTC
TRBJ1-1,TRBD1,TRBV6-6,CASSRQGNTEAFF,TGTGCCAGCAGTCGACAGGGGAACACTGAAGCTTTCTTT
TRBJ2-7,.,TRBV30,CAWSVLLGSAYEQYF,TGTGCCTGGAGTGTACTGTTAGGGAGCGCCTACGAGCAGTACTTC
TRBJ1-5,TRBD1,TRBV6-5,CASSKTGGAVQPQHF,TGTGCCAGCAGCAAGACAGGGGGCGCCGTTCAGCCCCAGCATTTT
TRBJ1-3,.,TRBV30,CAWTGGQIGNTIYF,TGTGCCTGGACCGGAGGACAGATTGGAAACACCATATATTTT
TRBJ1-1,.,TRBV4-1,CASSQAGDREAFF,TGCGCCAGCAGTCAAGCGGGGGACCGTGAAGCTTTCTTT
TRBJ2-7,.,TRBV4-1,CASSQFERIGEQYF,TGCGCCAGCAGCCAATTCGAGAGAATCGGCGAGCAGTACTTC
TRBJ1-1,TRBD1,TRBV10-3,CAISVNGQGGTEAFF,TGTGCCATCAGTGTCAATGGACAGGGCGGCACTGAAGCTTTCTTT
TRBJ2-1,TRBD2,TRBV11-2,CASSLVGTSGGSSDNEQFF,TGTGCCAGCAGCTTAGTCGGGACTAGCGGGGGGAGCTCCGACAATGAGCAGTTCTTC
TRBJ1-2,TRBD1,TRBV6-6,CASRFGQGAFGYTF,TGTGCCAGCAGATTTGGACAGGGGGCGTTTGGCTACACCTTC
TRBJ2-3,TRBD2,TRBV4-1,CASSQEGLAFIDTQYF,TGCGCCAGCAGCCAAGAGGGACTAGCATTTATAGATACGCAGTATTTT
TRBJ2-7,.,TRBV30,CAWSVPRTGLSYEQYF,TGTGCCTGGAGTGTACCCAGAACAGGGCTCTCCTACGAGCAGTACTTC
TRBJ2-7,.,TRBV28,CASSLSGGLTLYEQYF,TGTGCCAGCAGTTTATCGGGGGGCCTTACCCTCTACGAGCAGTACTTC
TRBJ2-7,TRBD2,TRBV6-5,CASSYSGTRGEQYF,TGTGCCAGCAGTTACTCCGGGACTAGGGGCGAGCAGTACTTC
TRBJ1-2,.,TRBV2,CASSEGRGNYGYTF,TGTGCCAGCAGTGAAGGCCGGGGTAACTATGGCTACACCTTC
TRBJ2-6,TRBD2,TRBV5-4,CASSRALGGSGANVLTF,TGTGCCAGCAGCCGGGCCTTGGGGGGGTCTGGGGCCAACGTCCTGACTTTC
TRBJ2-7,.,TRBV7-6,CASSLSPGYYEQYF,TGTGCCAGCAGCTTATCCCCAGGGTATTACGAGCAGTACTTC
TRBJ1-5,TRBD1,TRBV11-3,CASSLDGQGRFSNQPQHF,TGTGCCAGCAGCTTAGATGGACAGGGGAGGTTTAGCAATCAGCCCCAGCATTTT
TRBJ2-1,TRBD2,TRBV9,CASSVDGRVYNEQFF,TGTGCCAGCAGCGTAGACGGGAGGGTTTACAATGAGCAGTTCTTC
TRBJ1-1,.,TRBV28,CASILNGWAFF,TGTGCCAGCATCTTAAACGGGTGGGCTTTCTTT
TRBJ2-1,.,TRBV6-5,CASSPGPGVDEQFF,TGTGCCAGCAGCCCCGGGCCAGGGGTGGATGAGCAGTTCTTC
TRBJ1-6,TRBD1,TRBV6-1,CASSGGKGASPLHF,TGTGCCAGCAGTGGGGGAAAGGGGGCTTCACCCCTACACTTT
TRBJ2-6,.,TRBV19,CASSIEGQGKTGANVLTF,TGTGCCAGTAGTATAGAGGGTCAGGGGAAAACTGGGGCCAACGTCCTGACTTTC
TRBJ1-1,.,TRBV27,CASSYSTGLEAFF,TGTGCCAGCAGTTACTCCACAGGGCTCGAAGCTTTCTTT
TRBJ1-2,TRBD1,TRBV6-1,CASRAFIQGDYGYTF,TGTGCCAGCAGGGCTTTCATACAGGGGGACTATGGCTACACCTTC
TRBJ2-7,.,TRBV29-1,CSVEDGTTGVYEQYF,TGCAGCGTTGAAGATGGGACAACAGGAGTCTACGAGCAGTACTTC
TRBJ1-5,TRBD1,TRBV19,CASSAGQNSNQPQHF,TGTGCCAGTAGTGCGGGACAGAATAGCAATCAGCCCCAGCATTTT
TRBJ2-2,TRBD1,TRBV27,CASSPNRGRSGELFF,TGTGCCAGCAGCCCTAACAGGGGGCGGTCCGGGGAGCTGTTTTTT
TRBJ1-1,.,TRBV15,CATSREWTGEAFF,TGTGCCACCAGCAGAGAGTGGACGGGGGAAGCTTTCTTT
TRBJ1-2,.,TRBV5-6,CASSLKAGGNYGYTF,TGTGCCAGCAGCTTGAAGGCAGGAGGGAACTATGGCTACACCTTC
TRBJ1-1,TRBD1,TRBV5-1,CASSLGTGEAAEAFF,TGCGCCAGCAGCTTGGGGACAGGGGAGGCGGCTGAAGCTTTCTTT
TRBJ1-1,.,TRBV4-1,CASSRTGAEAFF,TGCGCCAGCAGCCGAACGGGGGCTGAAGCTTTCTTT
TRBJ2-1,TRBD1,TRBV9,CASSVGTGGSYEQFF,TGTGCCAGCAGCGTAGGGACAGGGGGCAGCTATGAGCAGTTCTTC